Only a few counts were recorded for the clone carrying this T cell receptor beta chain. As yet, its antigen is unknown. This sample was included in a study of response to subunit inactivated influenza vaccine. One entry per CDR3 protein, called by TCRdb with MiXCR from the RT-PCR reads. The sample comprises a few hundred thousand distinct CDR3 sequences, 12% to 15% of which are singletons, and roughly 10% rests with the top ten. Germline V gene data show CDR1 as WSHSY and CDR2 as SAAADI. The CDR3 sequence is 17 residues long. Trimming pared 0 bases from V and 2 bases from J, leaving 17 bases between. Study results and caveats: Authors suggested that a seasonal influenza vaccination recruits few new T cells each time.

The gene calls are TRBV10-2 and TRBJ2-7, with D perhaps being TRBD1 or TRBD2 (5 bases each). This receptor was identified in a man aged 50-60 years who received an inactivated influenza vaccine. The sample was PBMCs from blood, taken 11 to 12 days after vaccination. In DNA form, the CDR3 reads TGCGCCAGCAGTGAGTCGGCTGGGACGGATCATACCTACGAGCAGTACTTC. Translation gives CASSESAGTDHTYEQYF.